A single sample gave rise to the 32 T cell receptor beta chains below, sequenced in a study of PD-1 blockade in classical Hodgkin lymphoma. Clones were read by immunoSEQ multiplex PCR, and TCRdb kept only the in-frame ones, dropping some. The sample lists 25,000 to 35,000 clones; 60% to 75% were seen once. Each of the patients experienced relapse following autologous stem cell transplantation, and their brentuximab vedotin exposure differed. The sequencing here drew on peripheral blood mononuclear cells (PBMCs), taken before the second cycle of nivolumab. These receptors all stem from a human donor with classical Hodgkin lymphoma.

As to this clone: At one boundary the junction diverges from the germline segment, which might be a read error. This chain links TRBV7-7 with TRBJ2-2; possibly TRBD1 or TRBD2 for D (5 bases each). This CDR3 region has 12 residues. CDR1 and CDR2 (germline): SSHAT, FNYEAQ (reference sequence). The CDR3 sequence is CASSTGLGELFF. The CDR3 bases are TGTGCTAGCAGCACGGGGCTCGGGGAGCTGTTTTTT.

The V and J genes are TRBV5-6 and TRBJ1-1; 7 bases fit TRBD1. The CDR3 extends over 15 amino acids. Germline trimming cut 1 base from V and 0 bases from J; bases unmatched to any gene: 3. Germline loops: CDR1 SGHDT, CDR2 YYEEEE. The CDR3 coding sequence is TGTGCCAGCAGCTTGTTGGGACAGATGAACACTGAAGCTTTCTTT. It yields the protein CASSLLGQMNTEAFF.

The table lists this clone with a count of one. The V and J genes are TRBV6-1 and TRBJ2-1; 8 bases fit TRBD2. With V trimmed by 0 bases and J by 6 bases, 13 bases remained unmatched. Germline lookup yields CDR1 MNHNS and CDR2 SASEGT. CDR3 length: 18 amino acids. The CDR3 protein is CASSEALAGGAPPNEQFF. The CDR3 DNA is TGTGCCAGCAGTGAAGCGCTGGCGGGGGGCGCCCCCCCCAATGAGCAGTTCTTC.

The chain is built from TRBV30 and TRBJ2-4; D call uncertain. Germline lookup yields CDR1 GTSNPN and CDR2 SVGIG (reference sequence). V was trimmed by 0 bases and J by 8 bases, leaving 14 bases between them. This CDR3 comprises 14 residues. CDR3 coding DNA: TGTGCCTGGAGTGTACTCGACGGGCCGGACATTCAGTACTTC. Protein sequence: CAWSVLDGPDIQYF.

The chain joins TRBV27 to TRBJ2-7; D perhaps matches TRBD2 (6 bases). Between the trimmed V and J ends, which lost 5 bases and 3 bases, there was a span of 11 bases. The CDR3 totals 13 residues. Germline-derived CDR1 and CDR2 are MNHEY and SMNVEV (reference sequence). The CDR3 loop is CASSGGAGYEQYF. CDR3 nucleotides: TGTGCCAGCAGTGGAGGGGCAGGCTACGAGCAGTACTTC.

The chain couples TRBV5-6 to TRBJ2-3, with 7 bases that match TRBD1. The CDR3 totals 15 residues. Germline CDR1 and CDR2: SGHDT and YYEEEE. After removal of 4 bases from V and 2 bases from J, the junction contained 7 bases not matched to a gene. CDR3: CASSLERGPTDTQYF. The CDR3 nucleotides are TGTGCCAGCAGCCTAGAAAGGGGGCCCACAGATACGCAGTATTTT.

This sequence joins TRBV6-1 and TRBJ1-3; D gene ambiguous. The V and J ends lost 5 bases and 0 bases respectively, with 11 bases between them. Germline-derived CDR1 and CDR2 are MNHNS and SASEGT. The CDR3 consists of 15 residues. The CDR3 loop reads CASSRSGLSGNTIYF. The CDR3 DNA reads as TGTGCCAGCAGTCGGAGTGGCCTCTCTGGAAACACCATATATTTT.

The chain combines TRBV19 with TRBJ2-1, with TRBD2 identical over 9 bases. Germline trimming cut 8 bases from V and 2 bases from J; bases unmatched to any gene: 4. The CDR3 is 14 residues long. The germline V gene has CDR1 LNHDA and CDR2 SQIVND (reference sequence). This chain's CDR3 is CASGPSGTYNEQFF. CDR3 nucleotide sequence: TGTGCCAGTGGCCCTAGCGGGACCTACAATGAGCAGTTCTTC.

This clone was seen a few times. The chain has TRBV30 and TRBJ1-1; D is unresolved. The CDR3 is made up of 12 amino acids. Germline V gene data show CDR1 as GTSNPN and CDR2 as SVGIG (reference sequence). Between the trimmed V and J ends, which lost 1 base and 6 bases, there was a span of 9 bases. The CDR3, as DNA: TGTGCCTGGAGTGGGGAGTTACCTGAAGCTTTCTTT. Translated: CAWSGELPEAFF.

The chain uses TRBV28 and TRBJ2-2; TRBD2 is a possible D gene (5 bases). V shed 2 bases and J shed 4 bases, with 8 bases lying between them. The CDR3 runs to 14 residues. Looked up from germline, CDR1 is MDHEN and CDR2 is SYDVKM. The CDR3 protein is CASSLVRVTGELFF. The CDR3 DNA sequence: TGTGCCAGCAGTTTAGTGAGGGTCACCGGGGAGCTGTTTTTT. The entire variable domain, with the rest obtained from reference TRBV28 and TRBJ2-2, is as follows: DVKVTQSSRYLVKRTGEKVFLECVQDMDHENMFWYRQDPGLGLRLIYFSYDVKMKEKGDIPEGYSVSREKKERFSLILESASTNQTSMYLCASSLVRVTGELFFGEGSRLTVL.

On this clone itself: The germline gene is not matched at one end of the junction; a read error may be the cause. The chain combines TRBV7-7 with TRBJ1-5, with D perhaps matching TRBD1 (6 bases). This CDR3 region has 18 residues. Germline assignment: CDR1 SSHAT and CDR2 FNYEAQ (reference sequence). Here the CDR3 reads CASSLPAKRGARSQPQHF. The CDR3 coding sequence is TGTGCTAGCAGCTTACCAGCCAAAAGGGGGGCCAGAAGTCAGCCCCAGCATTTT.

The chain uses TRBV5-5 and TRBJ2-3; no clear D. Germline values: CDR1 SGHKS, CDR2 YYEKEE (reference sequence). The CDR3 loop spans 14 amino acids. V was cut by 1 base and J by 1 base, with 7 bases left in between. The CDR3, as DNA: TGTGCCAGCAGCTTGAGATGGGGCACAGATACGCAGTATTTT. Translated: CASSLRWGTDTQYF.

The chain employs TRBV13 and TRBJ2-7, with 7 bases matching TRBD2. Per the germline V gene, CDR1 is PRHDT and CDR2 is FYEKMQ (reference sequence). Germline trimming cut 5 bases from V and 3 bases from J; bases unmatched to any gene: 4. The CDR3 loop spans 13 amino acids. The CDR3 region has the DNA TGTGCCAGCAGCCCCTCGGGGGGCTACGAGCAGTACTTC. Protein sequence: CASSPSGGYEQYF.

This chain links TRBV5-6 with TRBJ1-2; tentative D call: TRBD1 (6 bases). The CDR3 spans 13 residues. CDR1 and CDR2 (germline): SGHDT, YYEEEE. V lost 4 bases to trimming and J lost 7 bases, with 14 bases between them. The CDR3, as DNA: TGTGCCAGCAGCCGACAGGCAGCGGTTGGCTACACCTTC. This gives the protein CASSRQAAVGYTF.

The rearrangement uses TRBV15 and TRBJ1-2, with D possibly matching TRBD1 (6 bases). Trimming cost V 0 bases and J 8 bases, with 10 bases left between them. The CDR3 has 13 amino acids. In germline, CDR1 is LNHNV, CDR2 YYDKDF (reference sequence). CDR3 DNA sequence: TGTGCCACCAGCAGAGAATTCAGGGGCGGCTACACCTTC. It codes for CATSREFRGGYTF.

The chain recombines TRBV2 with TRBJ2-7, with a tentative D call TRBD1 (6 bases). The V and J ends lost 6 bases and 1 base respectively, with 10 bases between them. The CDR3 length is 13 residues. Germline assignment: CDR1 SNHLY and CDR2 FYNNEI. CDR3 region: CASREDSSYEQYF. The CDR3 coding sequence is TGTGCCAGCAGGGAGGACAGTTCCTACGAGCAGTACTTC.

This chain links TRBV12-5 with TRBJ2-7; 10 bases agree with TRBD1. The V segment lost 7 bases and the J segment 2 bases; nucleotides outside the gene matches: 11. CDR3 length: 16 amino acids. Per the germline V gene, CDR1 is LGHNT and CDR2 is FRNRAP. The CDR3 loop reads CASAPQPGQGTYEQYF. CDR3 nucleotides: TGTGCTAGTGCCCCTCAACCGGGACAGGGGACCTACGAGCAGTACTTC.

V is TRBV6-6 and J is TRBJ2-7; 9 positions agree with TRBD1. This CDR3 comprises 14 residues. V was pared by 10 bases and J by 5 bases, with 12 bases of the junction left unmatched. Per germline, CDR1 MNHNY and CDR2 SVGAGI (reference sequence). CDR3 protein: CATLQGDRVHEQYF. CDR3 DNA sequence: TGTGCCACCCTCCAGGGGGACAGGGTTCACGAGCAGTACTTC.

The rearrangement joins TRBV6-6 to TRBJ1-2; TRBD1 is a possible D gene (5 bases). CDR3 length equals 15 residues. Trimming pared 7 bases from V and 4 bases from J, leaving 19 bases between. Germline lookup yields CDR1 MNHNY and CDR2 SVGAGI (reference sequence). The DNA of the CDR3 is TGTGCCAGCACCAATCGACAGCCTCCCCTCTATGGCTACACCTTC. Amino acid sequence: CASTNRQPPLYGYTF.

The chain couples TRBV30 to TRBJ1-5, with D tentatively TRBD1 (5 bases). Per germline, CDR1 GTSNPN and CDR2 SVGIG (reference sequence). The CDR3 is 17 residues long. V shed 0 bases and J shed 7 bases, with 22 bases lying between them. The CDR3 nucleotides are TGTGCCTGGAGTGTATCGTCCTGGGTGGGGGGATCCCAGCCCCAGCATTTT. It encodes CAWSVSSWVGGSQPQHF.

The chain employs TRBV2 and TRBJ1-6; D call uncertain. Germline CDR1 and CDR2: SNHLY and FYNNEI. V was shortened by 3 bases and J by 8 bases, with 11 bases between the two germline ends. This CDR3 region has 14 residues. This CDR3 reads CASSDNWEDSPLHF. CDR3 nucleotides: TGTGCCAGCAGTGACAATTGGGAAGATTCACCCCTCCACTTT. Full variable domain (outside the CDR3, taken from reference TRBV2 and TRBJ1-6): EPEVTQTPSHQVTQMGQEVILRCVPISNHLYFYWYRQILGQKVEFLVSFYNNEISEKSEIFDDQFSVERPDGSNFTLKIRSTKLEDSAMYFCASSDNWEDSPLHFGNGTRLTVT.

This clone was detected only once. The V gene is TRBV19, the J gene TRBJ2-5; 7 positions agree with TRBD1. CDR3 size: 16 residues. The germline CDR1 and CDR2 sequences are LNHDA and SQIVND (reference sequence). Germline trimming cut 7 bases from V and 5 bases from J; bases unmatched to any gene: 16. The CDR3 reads CASMARRQGFGETQYF. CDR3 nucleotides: TGTGCCAGTATGGCCCGAAGACAGGGATTCGGGGAGACCCAGTACTTC.

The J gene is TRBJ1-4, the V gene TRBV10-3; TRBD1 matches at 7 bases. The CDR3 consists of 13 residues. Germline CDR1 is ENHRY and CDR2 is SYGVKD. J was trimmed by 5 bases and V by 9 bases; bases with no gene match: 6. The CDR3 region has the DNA TGTGCCATTGCAGGGGGAGTCAATGAAAAACTGTTTTTT. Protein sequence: CAIAGGVNEKLFF.

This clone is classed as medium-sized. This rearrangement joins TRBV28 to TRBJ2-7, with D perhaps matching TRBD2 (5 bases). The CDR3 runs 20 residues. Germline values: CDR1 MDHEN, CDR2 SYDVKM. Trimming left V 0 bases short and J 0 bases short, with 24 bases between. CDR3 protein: CASSLWTTTPGPDYSYEQYF. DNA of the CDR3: TGTGCCAGCAGTTTATGGACTACAACCCCGGGCCCAGACTACTCCTACGAGCAGTACTTC. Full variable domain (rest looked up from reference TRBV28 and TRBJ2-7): DVKVTQSSRYLVKRTGEKVFLECVQDMDHENMFWYRQDPGLGLRLIYFSYDVKMKEKGDIPEGYSVSREKKERFSLILESASTNQTSMYLCASSLWTTTPGPDYSYEQYFGPGTRLTVT.

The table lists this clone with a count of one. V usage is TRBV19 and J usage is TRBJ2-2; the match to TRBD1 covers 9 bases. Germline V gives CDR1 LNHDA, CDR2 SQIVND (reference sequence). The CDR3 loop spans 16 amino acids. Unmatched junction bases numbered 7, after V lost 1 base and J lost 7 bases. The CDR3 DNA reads TGTGCCAGTAGTATAGGTGTGGGGGGACAGGGCGGGGAGCTGTTTTTT. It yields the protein CASSIGVGGQGGELFF.

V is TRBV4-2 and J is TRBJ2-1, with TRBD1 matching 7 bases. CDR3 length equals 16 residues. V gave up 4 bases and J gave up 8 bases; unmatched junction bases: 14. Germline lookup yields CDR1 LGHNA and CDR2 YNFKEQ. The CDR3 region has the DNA TGTGCCAGCAGCCTGCGACAGGGCACGTGGAAGGATGAGCAGTTCTTC. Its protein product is CASSLRQGTWKDEQFF.

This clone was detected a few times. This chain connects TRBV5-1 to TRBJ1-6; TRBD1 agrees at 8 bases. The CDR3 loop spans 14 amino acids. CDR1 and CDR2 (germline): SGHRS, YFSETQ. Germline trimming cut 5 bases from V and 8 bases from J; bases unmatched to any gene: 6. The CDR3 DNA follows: TGCGCCAGCAGTCAAGGACAGGGTTATTCACCCCTCCACTTT. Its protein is CASSQGQGYSPLHF.

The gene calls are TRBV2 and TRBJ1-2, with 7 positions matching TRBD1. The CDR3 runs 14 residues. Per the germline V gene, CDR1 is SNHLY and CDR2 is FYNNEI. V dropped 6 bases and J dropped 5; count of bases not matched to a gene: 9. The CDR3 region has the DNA TGTGCCAGCAGAGGGGACAGCCGATGGTATGGCTACACCTTC. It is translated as CASRGDSRWYGYTF.

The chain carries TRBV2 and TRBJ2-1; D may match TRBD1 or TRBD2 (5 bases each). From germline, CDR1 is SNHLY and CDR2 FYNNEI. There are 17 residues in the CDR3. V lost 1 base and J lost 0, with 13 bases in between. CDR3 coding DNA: TGTGCCAGCAGTGAAGGCCCCTGGGGGAGCTCCTACAATGAGCAGTTCTTC. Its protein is CASSEGPWGSSYNEQFF. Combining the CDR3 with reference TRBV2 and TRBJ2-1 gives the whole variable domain EPEVTQTPSHQVTQMGQEVILRCVPISNHLYFYWYRQILGQKVEFLVSFYNNEISEKSEIFDDQFSVERPDGSNFTLKIRSTKLEDSAMYFCASSEGPWGSSYNEQFFGPGTRLTVL.

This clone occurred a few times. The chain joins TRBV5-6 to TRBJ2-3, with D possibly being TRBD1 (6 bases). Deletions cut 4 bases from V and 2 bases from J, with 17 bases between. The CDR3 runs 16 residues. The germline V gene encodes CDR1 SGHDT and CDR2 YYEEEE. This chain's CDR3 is CASSPPGHQYTDTQYF. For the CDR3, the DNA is TGTGCCAGCAGCCCCCCGGGACACCAATACACAGATACGCAGTATTTT.

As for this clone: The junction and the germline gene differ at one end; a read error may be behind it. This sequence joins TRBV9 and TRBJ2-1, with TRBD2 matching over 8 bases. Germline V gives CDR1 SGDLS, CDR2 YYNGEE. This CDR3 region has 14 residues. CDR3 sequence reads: CASNVGGLDYEQFF. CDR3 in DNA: TGTGCCAGCAACGTAGGGGGACTAGATTATGAGCAGTTCTTC.

Here the CDR3 reads CASSQAGTGLYGYTF. The DNA for the CDR3 is TGCGCCAGCAGCCAAGCCGGGACAGGGCTCTATGGCTACACCTTC. The chain recombines TRBV4-1 with TRBJ1-2, with 9 bases aligning to TRBD1. The ends lost 1 base at V and 4 bases at J; junction bases unmatched: 4. The length of the CDR3 is 15 residues. Germline loops: CDR1 MGHRA, CDR2 YSYEKL.